These 32 T cell receptor beta chains share one sample of origin, sequenced in a study of early T cells in non-severe SARS-CoV-2 infection. TCRdb fed the 5' RACE reads into MiXCR, producing one record per CDR3 protein. Of about 110,000 distinct CDR3 sequences detected, about an eighth appear once; the ten largest clones hold less than 3.5%. Sequenced input: whole blood. The receptors shown here come from an adult who was a healthcare worker with PCR-confirmed SARS-CoV-2 infection or an uninfected control (not recorded which).

The V and J genes are TRBV24-1 and TRBJ2-1; TRBD2 matches 11 bases. Unmatched junction bases numbered 10, after V lost 4 bases and J lost 9 bases. The CDR3 extends over 16 amino acids. The germline V gene has CDR1 KGHDR and CDR2 SFDVKD. This CDR3 reads CATSERLAGGRFEQFF. The CDR3 nucleotides are TGTGCCACCAGTGAGCGTCTAGCGGGAGGACGGTTTGAGCAGTTCTTC.

V gene TRBV11-2 combines with J gene TRBJ2-7, with TRBD2 as a possible D gene (5 bases). Germline V gene sequence: CDR1 SGHAT, CDR2 FQNNGV. The CDR3 runs 13 residues. Trimming left V 8 bases short and J 0 bases short, with 11 bases between. The CDR3 bases are TGTGCCAGCGGGAGCGGTATCTCCTACGAGCAGTACTTC. As protein: CASGSGISYEQYF.

This clonotype has only a few counts. V usage is TRBV24-1 and J usage is TRBJ2-3, with D unclear. Germline V lookup: CDR1 KGHDR, CDR2 SFDVKD. The CDR3 has 15 amino acids. V was shortened by 4 bases and J by 1 base, with 11 bases between the two germline ends. The CDR3 reads CATSERKGGTDTQYF. Written as DNA, the CDR3 is TGTGCCACCAGTGAGAGGAAAGGTGGCACAGATACGCAGTATTTT.

The V gene is TRBV5-4, the J gene TRBJ2-2; 10 bases agree with TRBD1. The CDR3 length is 14 residues. V shed 4 bases and J 7 bases; nucleotides not matched to a gene: 4. CDR1 SGHNT and CDR2 YYREEE come from the germline V gene (reference sequence). CDR3 sequence reads: CASSGGQGIGELFF. As DNA, the CDR3 is TGTGCCAGCAGCGGGGGACAGGGGATCGGGGAGCTGTTTTTT. Based on the CDR3 plus reference TRBV5-4 and TRBJ2-2, the full variable domain is ETGVTQSPTHLIKTRGQQVTLRCSSQSGHNTVSWYQQALGQGPQFIFQYYREEENGRGNFPPRFSGLQFPNYSSELNVNALELDDSALYLCASSGGQGIGELFFGEGSRLTVL.

This chain connects TRBV28 to TRBJ2-1; D is possibly TRBD1 (5 bases). This CDR3 contains 15 residues. Germline CDR1 reads MDHEN; CDR2 reads SYDVKM. Trimming shortened V by 6 bases and J by 0 bases, and 12 bases separated the two germline ends. CDR3 bases: TGTGCCAGCAGGTTGGACACCTCCTCCTACAATGAGCAGTTCTTC. Translating it yields CASRLDTSSYNEQFF.

Many counts were recorded for this clonotype. This chain uses TRBV5-5 with TRBJ1-4; D not certain. The CDR3 loop spans 11 amino acids. The V and J ends lost 4 bases and 6 bases respectively, with 4 bases between them. Germline assignment: CDR1 SGHKS and CDR2 YYEKEE (reference sequence). This chain's CDR3 is CASSRDEKLFF. The CDR3 bases are TGTGCCAGCAGCAGGGATGAAAAACTGTTTTTT.

This clonotype showed up just a few times. The rearrangement joins TRBV7-9 to TRBJ2-7; the D is unclear. The V end was cut by 2 bases, the J end by 4 bases, with 12 bases between. This CDR3 spans 14 amino acids. Germline V gives CDR1 SEHNR, CDR2 FQNEAQ (reference sequence). The CDR3: CASSLPADEYEQYF. The CDR3 DNA is TGTGCCAGCAGCTTACCTGCAGATGAATACGAGCAGTACTTC.

This clonotype has just a few counts. This chain joins TRBV5-6 and TRBJ1-1, with unresolved D. The V end lost 4 bases, the J end lost 0 bases, and 10 bases lay between the germline ends. This CDR3 has 14 amino acids. The V gene's germline CDR1 is SGHDT and CDR2 YYEEEE. As DNA, the CDR3 is TGTGCCAGCAGCCGTCTAGGCATGAACACTGAAGCTTTCTTT. Protein sequence: CASSRLGMNTEAFF.

This chain uses TRBV11-2 with TRBJ2-5; D may be TRBD2 (6 bases). The V end was cut by 0 bases, the J end by 5 bases, with 10 bases between. This CDR3 region has 14 residues. CDR1 and CDR2 (germline): SGHAT, FQNNGV. CDR3 nucleotide sequence: TGTGCCAGCAGCTTAGAGACGGGGGTTGAGACCCAGTACTTC. As protein: CASSLETGVETQYF.

In its sample, this clonotype was seen many times. The chain couples TRBV2 to TRBJ2-7; possibly TRBD1 or TRBD2 for D (6 bases each). Germline CDR1 SNHLY, CDR2 FYNNEI. Trimming left V 6 bases short and J 0 bases short, with 12 bases between. This CDR3 is 14 amino acids long. CDR3 sequence: CASRRGASSYEQYF. In nucleotides, the CDR3 is TGTGCCAGCAGGAGGGGGGCGTCCTCCTACGAGCAGTACTTC.

The rearrangement uses TRBV6-6 and TRBJ2-3, with TRBD2 matching over 10 bases. CDR1 and CDR2 (germline): MNHNY, SVGAGI (reference sequence). The ends lost 6 bases at V and 2 bases at J; junction bases unmatched: 5. The CDR3 is made up of 15 amino acids. CDR3 nucleotide sequence: TGTGCCAGCAGGATACTAGCGGGATCCACAGATACGCAGTATTTT. It codes for CASRILAGSTDTQYF.

The CDR3 coding sequence is TGTGCCAGCAGCGTAGGTGGGGCGGGAGAACAAGATACGCAGTATTTT. It is translated as CASSVGGAGEQDTQYF. The chain combines TRBV9 with TRBJ2-3; 7 positions agree with TRBD2. V lost 0 bases to trimming and J lost 5 bases; unmatched junction nucleotides: 9. The CDR3 extends over 16 amino acids. CDR1 and CDR2 (germline): SGDLS, YYNGEE.

This clonotype was observed a handful of times. V is TRBV10-2 and J is TRBJ1-1; D unresolved. The CDR3 is made up of 13 amino acids. Trimming cost V 3 bases and J 1 base, with 6 bases left between them. Germline CDR1 and CDR2: WSHSY and SAAADI. The CDR3 DNA reads TGCGCCAGCAGTGATAAAGGGAACACTGAAGCTTTCTTT. This translates into CASSDKGNTEAFF.

This clonotype appeared many times. This chain joins TRBV9 and TRBJ2-3, with D uncertain. The CDR3 runs to 13 residues. V lost 1 base and J lost 2, with 5 bases in between. In germline, CDR1 is SGDLS, CDR2 YYNGEE. The CDR3 DNA reads TGTGCCAGCAGCGTACCCCCCACAGATACGCAGTATTTT. Translated: CASSVPPTDTQYF.

This clonotype occurred a few times. The V gene is TRBV10-3, the J gene TRBJ2-2; no firm D call. This CDR3 has 13 residues. Deletions cut 6 bases from V and 10 bases from J, with 15 bases between. The V gene's germline CDR1 is ENHRY and CDR2 SYGVKD. The chain's CDR3 is CAISPRRQVELFF. CDR3 coding DNA: TGTGCCATCAGCCCTCGGCGGCAAGTGGAGCTGTTTTTT.

This clonotype was counted at least ten times. The chain uses TRBV27 and TRBJ2-1; 9 bases map to TRBD2. CDR1 is MNHEY, CDR2 SMNVEV, per germline (reference sequence). Trimming removed 0 bases from V and 0 bases from J; junction bases left unmatched: 3. The CDR3 consists of 17 residues. The CDR3 region is CASSLSGGRASYNEQFF. CDR3 in DNA: TGTGCCAGCAGTTTATCGGGCGGGAGGGCCTCCTACAATGAGCAGTTCTTC.

The chain couples TRBV5-1 to TRBJ2-7; D is undetermined. The CDR3 has 14 amino acids. V shed 4 bases and J shed 0 bases, with 11 bases lying between them. Germline lookup yields CDR1 SGHRS and CDR2 YFSETQ. The CDR3 nucleotides read TGCGCCAGCAGCCAACAAGTATTCTCCTACGAGCAGTACTTC. Encoded protein: CASSQQVFSYEQYF.

This clonotype was seen a handful of times. This chain links TRBV29-1 with TRBJ2-1, with D perhaps TRBD1 or TRBD2 (5 bases each). Germline CDR1 SQVTM, CDR2 ANQGSEA. The CDR3 has 13 amino acids. V dropped 6 bases and J dropped 7 bases, with 16 bases sitting between them. The CDR3 protein is CSVIGDPSNEQFF. The CDR3 region has the DNA TGCAGCGTCATCGGGGACCCCTCTAATGAGCAGTTCTTC.

The rearrangement uses TRBV11-2 and TRBJ2-1, with 7 bases matching TRBD2. The CDR3 covers 14 residues. Germline CDR1 SGHAT, CDR2 FQNNGV. V lost 5 bases and J lost 5; bases outside the gene matches: 6. Here the CDR3 DNA reads TGTGCCAGCAGCCCGACTAGCCCCAACAATGAGCAGTTCTTC. It specifies CASSPTSPNNEQFF. The full variable domain, in which reference TRBV11-2 and TRBJ2-1 provide the parts outside the CDR3, is EAGVAQSPRYKIIEKRQSVAFWCNPISGHATLYWYQQILGQGPKLLIQFQNNGVVDDSQLPKDRFSAERLKGVDSTLKIQPAKLEDSAVYLCASSPTSPNNEQFFGPGTRLTVL.

Note on this clonotype: No conserved phenylalanine or tryptophan is present at the end of the CDR3, so a read error is the likely explanation. The gene calls are TRBV11-2 and TRBJ2-1, with 8 bases fitting TRBD1. V lost 1 base, J lost 6 bases, and 8 bases stayed unmatched. The CDR3 extends over 16 amino acids. The V gene's germline CDR1 is SGHAT and CDR2 FQNNGV. This CDR3 reads CASSLGGTGTGNEQFS. The CDR3, as DNA: TGTGCCAGCAGCTTAGGTGGGACAGGCACCGGCAATGAGCAGTTCTCC.

This clonotype occurred many times. The genes are TRBV5-4 and TRBJ2-6; D uncertain. The CDR3 is 16 residues long. Germline V gene data show CDR1 as SGHNT and CDR2 as YYREEE (reference sequence). The V end was cut by 4 bases, the J end by 4 bases, with 15 bases between. The CDR3 protein is CASSNPAPGGANVLTF. The CDR3 DNA sequence: TGTGCCAGCAGCAATCCGGCCCCTGGGGGGGCCAACGTCCTGACTTTC.

This clonotype was picked up a small number of times. This chain connects TRBV5-1 to TRBJ2-1; perhaps TRBD1 as D (6 bases). The CDR3 loop spans 21 amino acids. With 2 bases removed from V and 0 bases from J, the gap between germline ends came to 27 bases. Germline-derived CDR1 and CDR2 are SGHRS and YFSETQ. This CDR3 reads CASSLPLRLDSTLPSYNEQFF. CDR3 coding DNA: TGCGCCAGCAGCTTACCCCTCCGGTTGGACAGTACACTACCCTCCTACAATGAGCAGTTCTTC.

A few counts support this clonotype. In nucleotides, the CDR3 is TGTGCCAGCAGTTTAGTCCCGGACAGGGGAGTTCAGCCCCAGCATTTT. Protein product: CASSLVPDRGVQPQHF. The rearrangement uses TRBV27 and TRBJ1-5; 9 nucleotides match TRBD1. Germline lookup yields CDR1 MNHEY and CDR2 SMNVEV (reference sequence). This CDR3 comprises 16 residues. Trimming took 2 bases from V and 6 from J; bases not matched to a gene: 8.

The chain combines TRBV5-1 with TRBJ2-1; D may be TRBD1 or TRBD2 (5 bases each). Trimming took off 4 bases at V and 10 bases at J, with 15 bases between the two ends. The CDR3 runs 13 residues. CDR1 and CDR2 (germline): SGHRS, YFSETQ. The CDR3 bases are TGCGCCAGCAGCAGACCCACCGGGGCCGAGCAGTTCTTC. Its protein product is CASSRPTGAEQFF.

This clonotype has at least ten counts. This sequence joins TRBV11-2 and TRBJ2-7; D is perhaps TRBD1 or TRBD2 (6 bases each). The V end lost 5 bases, the J end lost 2 bases, and 16 bases lay between the germline ends. Germline loops: CDR1 SGHAT, CDR2 FQNNGV. The CDR3 is 15 amino acids. The CDR3 DNA is TGTGCCAGCAGCCCCGGGGGACAAGCCACCTACGAGCAGTACTTC. Translation gives CASSPGGQATYEQYF. The entire variable domain, with the rest obtained from reference TRBV11-2 and TRBJ2-7, is as follows: EAGVAQSPRYKIIEKRQSVAFWCNPISGHATLYWYQQILGQGPKLLIQFQNNGVVDDSQLPKDRFSAERLKGVDSTLKIQPAKLEDSAVYLCASSPGGQATYEQYFGPGTRLTVT.

This clonotype was seen more than once but under ten times. The chain uses TRBV5-1 and TRBJ1-1; maybe TRBD1 (6 bases). Trimming left V 6 bases short and J 4 bases short, with 22 bases between. This CDR3 is built from 16 residues. Germline V gene data show CDR1 as SGHRS and CDR2 as YFSETQ. Here the CDR3 reads CASTQVGRGASTEAFF. Here the CDR3 DNA reads TGCGCCAGCACCCAAGTGGGTAGGGGGGCTAGCACTGAAGCTTTCTTT.

In its sample, this clonotype was seen many times. The V call is TRBV11-2, the J call TRBJ2-1; 14 nucleotides match TRBD2. Germline CDR1 SGHAT, CDR2 FQNNGV. The CDR3 contains 15 residues. Trimming at V came to 5 bases and at J to 10 bases, leaving 7 bases not matched to a gene. Here the CDR3 DNA reads TGTGCCAGCAGCGCCCTGGGGACTAGCGGGGGAGAGCAGTTCTTC. Translating gives CASSALGTSGGEQFF.

This clonotype came up many times. CDR3 loop: CASSRDTINEKLFF. The CDR3 region has the DNA TGTGCCAGCAGCCGAGATACTATTAATGAAAAACTGTTTTTT. V and J are TRBV7-9 and TRBJ1-4; D not certain. The germline gives CDR1 SEHNR, CDR2 FQNEAQ (reference sequence). V was clipped by 5 bases and J by 4 bases, with 11 bases between them. The CDR3 sequence is 14 residues long.

This chain connects TRBV7-2 to TRBJ2-1; D gene unclear. The V and J ends lost 6 bases and 3 bases respectively, with 12 bases between them. Germline assignment: CDR1 SGHTA and CDR2 FQGNSA. The CDR3 sequence is 14 residues long. The CDR3 nucleotides are TGTGCCAGCAGAGGAAGCGCTTACTACAATGAGCAGTTCTTC. It is translated as CASRGSAYYNEQFF.

This clonotype was counted a few times. The chain couples TRBV5-4 to TRBJ1-5; tentative D call: TRBD1 (6 bases). The CDR3 extends over 18 amino acids. Germline-derived CDR1 and CDR2 are SGHNT and YYREEE (reference sequence). Trimming shortened V by 1 base and J by 0 bases, and 17 bases separated the two germline ends. The CDR3 DNA reads TGTGCCAGCAGCTTGATCCGCTGGGGGGCGCCTAGCAATCAGCCCCAGCATTTT. Its protein product is CASSLIRWGAPSNQPQHF.

J is TRBJ2-1 and V is TRBV29-1; 10 nucleotides agree with TRBD2. The germline gives CDR1 SQVTM, CDR2 ANQGSEA. The CDR3 runs 13 residues. The junction had 2 bases not matched to a gene; V was cut back by 2 bases and J by 7 bases. CDR3 loop: CSVERLAGNEQFF. The CDR3 DNA follows: TGCAGCGTTGAACGACTAGCGGGTAATGAGCAGTTCTTC.

This clonotype was seen repeatedly, ten times or more. The chain joins TRBV7-9 to TRBJ1-1; no definite D call. Trimming pared 5 bases from V and 3 bases from J, leaving 7 bases between. CDR3 size: 12 residues. Germline V lookup: CDR1 SEHNR, CDR2 FQNEAQ (reference sequence). The CDR3 is CASSPLDTEAFF. DNA for the CDR3: TGTGCCAGCAGCCCTCTTGACACTGAAGCTTTCTTT. Full variable domain (rest looked up from reference TRBV7-9 and TRBJ1-1): DTGVSQNPRHKITKRGQNVTFRCDPISEHNRLYWYRQTLGQGPEFLTYFQNEAQLEKSRLLSDRFSAERPKGSFSTLEIQRTEQGDSAMYLCASSPLDTEAFFGQGTRLTVV.